Following are 12 T cell receptor beta chains from one sample sequenced in a study of blood T cell repertoires in COVID-19. Sequenced by immunoSEQ multiplex PCR; TCRdb stores in-frame clones only, minus some. The repertoire includes hundreds of thousands of clones, less than 90% of them detected once, and around 6.5% sits in the top ten. Sequencing was performed on PBMCs or T cells enriched from blood (not recorded which). The receptor set was obtained from a woman aged 40 to 50 who had recovered from COVID-19.

The J gene is TRBJ1-2, the V gene TRBV19; no reliable D call. Germline-derived CDR1 and CDR2 are LNHDA and SQIVND (reference sequence). With 0 bases removed from V and 4 bases from J, the gap between germline ends came to 12 bases. This CDR3 comprises 15 residues. This CDR3 is CASSIDRSGFYGYTF. For the CDR3, the DNA is TGTGCCAGTAGTATAGACCGTTCCGGGTTCTATGGCTACACCTTC.

The CDR3 is CASSLATGEGYTF. The CDR3 DNA is TGTGCCAGCAGCTTAGCCACAGGGGAGGGCTACACCTTC. The rearrangement uses TRBV7-2 and TRBJ1-2; TRBD1 matches 7 bases. CDR3 size: 13 residues. The germline V gene has CDR1 SGHTA and CDR2 FQGNSA. The V segment lost 0 bases and the J segment 8 bases; nucleotides outside the gene matches: 3.

V gene TRBV19 combines with J gene TRBJ1-4, with 10 positions matching TRBD1. Looked up from germline, CDR1 is LNHDA and CDR2 is SQIVND (reference sequence). V dropped 5 bases and J dropped 7; count of bases not matched to a gene: 4. The CDR3 loop spans 14 amino acids. The CDR3 loop is CASSPGTGAEKLFF. Written as DNA, the CDR3 is TGTGCCAGTAGTCCCGGGACAGGGGCTGAAAAACTGTTTTTT. The complete variable domain, with remaining parts taken from reference TRBV19 and TRBJ1-4, reads DGGITQSPKYLFRKEGQNVTLSCEQNLNHDAMYWYRQDPGQGLRLIYYSQIVNDFQKGDIAEGYSVSREKKESFPLTVTSAQKNPTAFYLCASSPGTGAEKLFFGSGTQLSVL.

CDR3 bases: TGTGCCAGTAGTATTCAGGGTACCACCTCCTACGAGCAGTACTTC. It yields the protein CASSIQGTTSYEQYF. The chain couples TRBV19 to TRBJ2-7; TRBD1 is a possible D gene (5 bases). In germline, CDR1 is LNHDA, CDR2 SQIVND (reference sequence). This CDR3 is 15 amino acids long. V lost 3 bases to trimming and J lost 0 bases, with 12 bases between them.

The V call is TRBV11-2, the J call TRBJ2-4; the match to TRBD1 covers 7 bases. The CDR3 contains 17 residues. V shed 5 bases and J 13 bases; nucleotides not matched to a gene: 23. CDR1 and CDR2 from the germline V gene are SGHAT and FQNNGV. The CDR3 coding sequence is TGTGCCAGCAGCCTTACATACTCCAAAACAGGGGTTCACCTGCAGTACTTC. Encoded protein: CASSLTYSKTGVHLQYF.

V usage is TRBV12-3 or TRBV12-4 and J usage is TRBJ1-2; no definite D call. The V end lost 6 bases, the J end lost 11 bases, and 16 bases lay between the germline ends. The CDR3 has 12 residues. CDR3 coding DNA: TGTGCCAGCAGACCCCCGATTGGGAGGTACACCTTC. Amino acid sequence: CASRPPIGRYTF.

DNA of the CDR3: TGTGCCAGCTCACCACCCAGGGGTTCGTACAATGAGCAGTTCTTC. It encodes CASSPPRGSYNEQFF. The V gene is TRBV18, the J gene TRBJ2-1; weak D call: TRBD1 (6 bases). The CDR3 is 15 amino acids. CDR1 is KGHSH and CDR2 is LQKENI in the germline V gene. With 0 bases removed from V and 4 bases from J, the gap between germline ends came to 10 bases.

In DNA form, the CDR3 reads TGTGCCAGTAGTATCCCCGCCAGCCGAGGGGGCTACACCTTC. Translating it yields CASSIPASRGGYTF. V is TRBV19 and J is TRBJ1-2; D not certain. Trimming removed 3 bases at V and 8 bases at J, with 16 bases between. This CDR3 contains 14 residues. Germline V gives CDR1 LNHDA, CDR2 SQIVND (reference sequence).

This rearrangement joins TRBV5-1 to TRBJ1-4; D not certain. The V and J ends lost 4 bases and 7 bases respectively, with 14 bases between them. The CDR3 length is 14 residues. Germline V gene lookup returns CDR1 SGHRS and CDR2 YFSETQ. CDR3: CASSDTGGAEKLFF. CDR3 coding DNA: TGCGCCAGCAGCGACACGGGAGGAGCTGAAAAACTGTTTTTT.

The chain employs TRBV24-1 and TRBJ2-1, with 9 positions matching TRBD2. Germline V gene lookup returns CDR1 KGHDR and CDR2 SFDVKD. This CDR3 comprises 15 residues. V shed 6 bases and J 10 bases; nucleotides not matched to a gene: 12. The CDR3 loop is CATSNNLAGAYEQFF. DNA for the CDR3: TGTGCCACCAGTAATAATTTAGCGGGAGCTTACGAGCAGTTCTTC.

The J gene is TRBJ2-7, the V gene TRBV12-3 or TRBV12-4; D uncertain. Trimming removed 1 base from V and 2 bases from J, with 6 bases in between. CDR3 length equals 13 residues. The CDR3 coding sequence is TGTGCCAGCAGTTTAGGGTTAGCCTACGAGCAGTACTTC. It encodes CASSLGLAYEQYF.

This clone was observed once. CDR3 sequence: CASSPRDRGLNTGELFF. CDR3 nucleotide sequence: TGTGCCAGCAGCCCTCGGGACAGGGGACTTAACACCGGGGAGCTGTTTTTT. V gene TRBV9 combines with J gene TRBJ2-2; TRBD1 matches 10 bases. The trim removed 4 bases at V and 2 bases at J, leaving 8 bases unmatched. CDR1 is SGDLS, CDR2 YYNGEE, per germline. CDR3 length: 17 amino acids.